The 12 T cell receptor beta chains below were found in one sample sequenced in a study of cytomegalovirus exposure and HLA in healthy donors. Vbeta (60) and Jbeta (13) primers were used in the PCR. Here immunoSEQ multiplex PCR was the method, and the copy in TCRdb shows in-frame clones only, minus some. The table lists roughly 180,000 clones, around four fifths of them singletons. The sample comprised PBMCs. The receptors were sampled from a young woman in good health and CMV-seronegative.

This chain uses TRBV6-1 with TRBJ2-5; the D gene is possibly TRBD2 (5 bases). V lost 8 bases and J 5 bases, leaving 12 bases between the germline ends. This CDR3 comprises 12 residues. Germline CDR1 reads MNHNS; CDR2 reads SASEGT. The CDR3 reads CASGGEPETQYF. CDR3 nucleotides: TGTGCCAGCGGTGGGGAGCCTGAGACCCAGTACTTC.

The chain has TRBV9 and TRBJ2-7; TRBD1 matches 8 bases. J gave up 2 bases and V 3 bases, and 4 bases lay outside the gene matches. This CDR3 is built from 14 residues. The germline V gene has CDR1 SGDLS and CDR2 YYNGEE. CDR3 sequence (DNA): TGTGCCAGCAGCGCGAGACAGGGGCCCTACGAGCAGTACTTC. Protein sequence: CASSARQGPYEQYF.

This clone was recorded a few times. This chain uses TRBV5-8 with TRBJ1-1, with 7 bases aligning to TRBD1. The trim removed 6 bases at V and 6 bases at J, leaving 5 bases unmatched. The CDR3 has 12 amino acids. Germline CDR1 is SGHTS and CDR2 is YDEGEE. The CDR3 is CASTRQGPEAFF. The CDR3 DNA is TGTGCCAGCACCCGACAGGGCCCTGAAGCTTTCTTT.

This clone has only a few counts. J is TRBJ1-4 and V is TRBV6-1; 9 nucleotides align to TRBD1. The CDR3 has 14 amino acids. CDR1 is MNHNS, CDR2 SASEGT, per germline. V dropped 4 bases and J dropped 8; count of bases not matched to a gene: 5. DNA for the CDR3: TGTGCCAGCAGTGCCGGGACAGGGTCCGAAAAACTGTTTTTT. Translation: CASSAGTGSEKLFF.

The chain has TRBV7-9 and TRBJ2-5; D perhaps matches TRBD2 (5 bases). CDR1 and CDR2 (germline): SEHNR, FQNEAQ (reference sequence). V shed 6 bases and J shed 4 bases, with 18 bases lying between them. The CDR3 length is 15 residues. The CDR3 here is CASSLISGSRETQYF. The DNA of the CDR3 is TGTGCCAGCAGTCTAATTTCGGGGAGTCGAGAGACCCAGTACTTC.

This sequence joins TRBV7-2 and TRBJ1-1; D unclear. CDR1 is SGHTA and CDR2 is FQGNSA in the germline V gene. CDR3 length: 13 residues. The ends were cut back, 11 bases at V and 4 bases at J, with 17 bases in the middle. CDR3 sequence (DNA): TGTGCCTTCATGAAGATCGCGGGCACTGAAGCTTTCTTT. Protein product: CAFMKIAGTEAFF.

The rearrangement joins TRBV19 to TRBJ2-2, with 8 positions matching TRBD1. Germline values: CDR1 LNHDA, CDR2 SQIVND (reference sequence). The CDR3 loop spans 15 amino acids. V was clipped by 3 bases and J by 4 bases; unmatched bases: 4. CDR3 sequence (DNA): TGTGCCAGTAGTATGAGGGACAGGTTCACCGGGGAGCTGTTTTTT. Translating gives CASSMRDRFTGELFF. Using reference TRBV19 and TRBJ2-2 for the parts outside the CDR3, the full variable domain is DGGITQSPKYLFRKEGQNVTLSCEQNLNHDAMYWYRQDPGQGLRLIYYSQIVNDFQKGDIAEGYSVSREKKESFPLTVTSAQKNPTAFYLCASSMRDRFTGELFFGEGSRLTVL.

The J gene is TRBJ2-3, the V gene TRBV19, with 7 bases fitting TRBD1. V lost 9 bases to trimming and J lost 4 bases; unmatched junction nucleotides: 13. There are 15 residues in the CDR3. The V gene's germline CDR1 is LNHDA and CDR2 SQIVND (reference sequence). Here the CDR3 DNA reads TGTGCCAGCCGGGACAGCAGGGTATGGGCAGATACGCAGTATTTT. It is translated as CASRDSRVWADTQYF.

CDR3: CASTTQDQPQHF. The CDR3 DNA sequence: TGTGCCAGCACCACTCAGGATCAGCCCCAGCATTTT. This rearrangement joins TRBV7-9 to TRBJ1-5; no reliable D call. The CDR3 extends over 12 amino acids. The ends were cut back, 7 bases at V and 5 bases at J, with 9 bases in the middle. Germline CDR1 and CDR2: SEHNR and FQNEAQ (reference sequence).

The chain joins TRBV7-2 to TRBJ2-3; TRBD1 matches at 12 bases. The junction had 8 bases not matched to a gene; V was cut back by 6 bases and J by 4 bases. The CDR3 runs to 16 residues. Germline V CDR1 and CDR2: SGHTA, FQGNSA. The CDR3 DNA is TGTGCCAGCAGACTCACCGGGACAGGGGGCGCAGATACGCAGTATTTT. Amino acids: CASRLTGTGGADTQYF. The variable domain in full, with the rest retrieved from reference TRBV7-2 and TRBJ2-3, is GAGVSQSPSNKVTEKGKDVELRCDPISGHTALYWYRQSLGQGLEFLIYFQGNSAPDKSGLPSDRFSAERTGGSVSTLTIQRTQQEDSAVYLCASRLTGTGGADTQYFGPGTRLTVL.

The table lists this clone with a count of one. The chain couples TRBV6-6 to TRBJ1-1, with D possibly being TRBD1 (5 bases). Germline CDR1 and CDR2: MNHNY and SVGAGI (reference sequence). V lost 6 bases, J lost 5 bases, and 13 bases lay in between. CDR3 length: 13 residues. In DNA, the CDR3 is TGTGCCAGCAGCACGGGGGGAGAGACTGAAGCTTTCTTT. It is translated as CASSTGGETEAFF.

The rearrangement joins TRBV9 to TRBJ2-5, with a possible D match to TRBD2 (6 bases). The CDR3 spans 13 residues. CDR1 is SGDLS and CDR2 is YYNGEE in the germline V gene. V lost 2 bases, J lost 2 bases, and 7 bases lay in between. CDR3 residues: CASSVGTQETQYF. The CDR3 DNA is TGTGCCAGCAGCGTGGGGACTCAAGAGACCCAGTACTTC. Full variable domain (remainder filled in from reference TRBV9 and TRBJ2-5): DSGVTQTPKHLITATGQRVTLRCSPRSGDLSVYWYQQSLDQGLQFLIQYYNGEERAKGNILERFSAQQFPDLHSELNLSSLELGDSALYFCASSVGTQETQYFGPGTRLLVL.